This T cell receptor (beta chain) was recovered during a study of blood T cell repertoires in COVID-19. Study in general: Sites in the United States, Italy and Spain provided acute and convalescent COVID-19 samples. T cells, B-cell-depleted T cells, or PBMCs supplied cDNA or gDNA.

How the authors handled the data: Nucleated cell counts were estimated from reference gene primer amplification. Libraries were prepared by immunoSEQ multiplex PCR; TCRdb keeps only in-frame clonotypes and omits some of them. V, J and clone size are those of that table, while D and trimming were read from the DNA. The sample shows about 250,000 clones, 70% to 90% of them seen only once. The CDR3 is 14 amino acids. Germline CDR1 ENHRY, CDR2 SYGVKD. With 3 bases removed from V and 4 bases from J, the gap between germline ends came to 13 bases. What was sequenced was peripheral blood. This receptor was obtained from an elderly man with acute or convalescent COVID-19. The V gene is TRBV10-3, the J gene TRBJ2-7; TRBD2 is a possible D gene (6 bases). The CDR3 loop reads CAISDYSGNYEQYF. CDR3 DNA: TGTGCCATCAGTGATTATAGCGGAAATTACGAGCAGTACTTC.